The 3 T cell receptor beta chains listed next were all sequenced from one sample in a study of blood T cell repertoires in COVID-19. TCRdb's table, derived via immunoSEQ multiplex PCR, lists solely in-frame clones and lacks some. The sample records 300,000 to 400,000 clones, 70% to 90% being singletons. The sample consisted of peripheral blood. These receptors originate from a woman between 45 and 65 years old with active or convalescent COVID-19.

The V and J genes are TRBV4-3 and TRBJ1-4; perhaps TRBD1 as D (6 bases). This CDR3 comprises 16 residues. Germline-derived CDR1 and CDR2 are LGHNA and YSLEER. Trimming stripped 3 bases from V and 1 base from J, with 12 bases between. The CDR3 sequence: CASSQGRGKTNEKLFF. The CDR3 DNA is TGCGCCAGCAGCCAGGGGAGGGGGAAAACTAATGAAAAACTGTTTTTT.

This chain joins TRBV6-1 and TRBJ1-3, with TRBD1 identical over 7 bases. Germline V gives CDR1 MNHNS, CDR2 SASEGT. Losses at the gene ends were 2 bases for V and 5 bases for J; bases not matched to a gene: 6. This CDR3 spans 15 amino acids. The CDR3 spells CASSEYTGVRNTIYF. In DNA form, the CDR3 reads TGTGCCAGCAGTGAATATACAGGGGTCAGAAACACCATATATTTT.

The chain carries TRBV25-1 and TRBJ1-3, with D perhaps TRBD1 (6 bases). V lost 4 bases and J lost 0, with 13 bases in between. This CDR3 has 16 amino acids. Germline V gene data show CDR1 as MGHDK and CDR2 as SYGVNS. The CDR3 region has the DNA TGTGCCAGCAGTGGCGGACAGTTGAGCTCTGGAAACACCATATATTTT. Protein product: CASSGGQLSSGNTIYF.